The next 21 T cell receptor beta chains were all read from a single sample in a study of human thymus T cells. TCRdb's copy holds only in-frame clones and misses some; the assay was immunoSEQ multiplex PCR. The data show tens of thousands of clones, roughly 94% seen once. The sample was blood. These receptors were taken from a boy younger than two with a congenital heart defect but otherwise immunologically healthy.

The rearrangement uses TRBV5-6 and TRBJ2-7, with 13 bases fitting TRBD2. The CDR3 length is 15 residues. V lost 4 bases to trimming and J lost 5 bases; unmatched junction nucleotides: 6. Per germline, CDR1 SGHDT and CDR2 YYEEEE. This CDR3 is CASSTTSGRVHEQYF. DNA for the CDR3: TGTGCCAGCAGCACTACTAGCGGGAGGGTGCACGAGCAGTACTTC.

CDR3: CASSIISSRGQYNEQFF. The CDR3 DNA sequence: TGTGCCAGTAGTATAATCTCGTCGAGGGGTCAGTACAATGAGCAGTTCTTC. This chain joins TRBV19 and TRBJ2-1; TRBD1 or TRBD2 may be the D gene (5 bases each). The CDR3 extends over 17 amino acids. V lost 2 bases, J lost 4 bases, and 18 bases lay in between. Germline V gives CDR1 LNHDA, CDR2 SQIVND (reference sequence).

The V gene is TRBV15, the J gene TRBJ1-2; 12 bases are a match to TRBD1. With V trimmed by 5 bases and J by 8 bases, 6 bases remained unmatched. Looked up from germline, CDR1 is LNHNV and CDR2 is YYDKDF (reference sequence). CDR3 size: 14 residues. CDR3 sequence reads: CATSSGQGAEGYTF. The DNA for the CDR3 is TGTGCCACCAGCTCGGGACAGGGGGCAGAAGGCTACACCTTC.

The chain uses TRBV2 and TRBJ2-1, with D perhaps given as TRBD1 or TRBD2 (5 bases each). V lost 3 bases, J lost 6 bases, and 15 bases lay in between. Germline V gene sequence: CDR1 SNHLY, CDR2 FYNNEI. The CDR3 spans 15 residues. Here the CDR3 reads CASSDRGTGSNEQFF. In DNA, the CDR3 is TGTGCCAGCAGTGATCGAGGGACGGGGAGCAATGAGCAGTTCTTC.

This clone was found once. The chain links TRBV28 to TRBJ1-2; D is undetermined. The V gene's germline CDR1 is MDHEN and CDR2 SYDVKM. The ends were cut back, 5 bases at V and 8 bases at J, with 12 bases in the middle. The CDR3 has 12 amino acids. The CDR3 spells CASSHRLTGYTF. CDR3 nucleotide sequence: TGTGCCAGCAGTCACCGACTGACAGGCTACACCTTC.

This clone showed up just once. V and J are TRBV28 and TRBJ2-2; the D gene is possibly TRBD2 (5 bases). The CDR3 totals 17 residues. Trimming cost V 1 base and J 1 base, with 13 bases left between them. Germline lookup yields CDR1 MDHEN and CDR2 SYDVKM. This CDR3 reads CASSLFLERKNTGELFF. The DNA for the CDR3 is TGTGCCAGCAGTTTATTCTTGGAGCGGAAGAACACCGGGGAGCTGTTTTTT.

The CDR3 DNA is TGTGCCAGCAGCCCGGGAGTGGGGCTGGAGACCCAGTACTTC. Translation gives CASSPGVGLETQYF. The V call is TRBV4-2, the J call TRBJ2-5, with D perhaps TRBD2 (6 bases). Between the trimmed V and J ends, which lost 4 bases and 5 bases, there was a span of 14 bases. The CDR3 consists of 14 residues. The V gene's germline CDR1 is LGHNA and CDR2 YNFKEQ.

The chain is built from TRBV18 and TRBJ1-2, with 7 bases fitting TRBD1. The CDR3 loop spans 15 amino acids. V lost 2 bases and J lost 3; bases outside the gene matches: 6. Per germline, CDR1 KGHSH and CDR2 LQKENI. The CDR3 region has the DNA TGTGCCAGCTCACCAACGACAGGGAAGGACTATGGCTACACCTTC. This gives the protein CASSPTTGKDYGYTF. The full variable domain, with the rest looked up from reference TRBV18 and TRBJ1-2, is NAGVMQNPRHLVRRRGQEARLRCSPMKGHSHVYWYRQLPEEGLKFMVYLQKENIIDESGMPKERFSAEFPKEGPSILRIQQVVRGDSAAYFCASSPTTGKDYGYTFGSGTRLTVV.

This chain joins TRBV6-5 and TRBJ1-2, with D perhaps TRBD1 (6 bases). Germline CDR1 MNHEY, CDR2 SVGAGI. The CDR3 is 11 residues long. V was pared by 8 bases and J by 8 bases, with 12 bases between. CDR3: CASWSQGGYTF. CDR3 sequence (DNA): TGTGCCAGCTGGTCGCAGGGGGGCTACACCTTC.

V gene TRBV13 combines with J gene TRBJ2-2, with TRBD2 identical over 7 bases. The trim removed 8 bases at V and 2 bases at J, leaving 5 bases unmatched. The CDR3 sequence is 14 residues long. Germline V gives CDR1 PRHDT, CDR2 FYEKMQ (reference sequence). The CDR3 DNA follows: TGTGCCAGCTCGGGGGGAGGAAACACCGGGGAGCTGTTTTTT. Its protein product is CASSGGGNTGELFF.

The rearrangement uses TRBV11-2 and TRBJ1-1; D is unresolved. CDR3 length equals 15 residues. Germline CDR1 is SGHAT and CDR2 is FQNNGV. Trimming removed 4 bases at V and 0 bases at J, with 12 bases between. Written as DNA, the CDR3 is TGTGCCAGCAGCTCTAACCGGGCCTTGAACACTGAAGCTTTCTTT. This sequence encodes CASSSNRALNTEAFF.

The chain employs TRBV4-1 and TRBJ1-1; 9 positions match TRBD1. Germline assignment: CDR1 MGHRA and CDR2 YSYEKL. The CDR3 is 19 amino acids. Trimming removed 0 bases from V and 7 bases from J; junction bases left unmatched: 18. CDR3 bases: TGCGCCAGCAGCCAAGATAGTACCCGGGACAGGGTAGGCTACGGTGAAGCTTTCTTT. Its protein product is CASSQDSTRDRVGYGEAFF.

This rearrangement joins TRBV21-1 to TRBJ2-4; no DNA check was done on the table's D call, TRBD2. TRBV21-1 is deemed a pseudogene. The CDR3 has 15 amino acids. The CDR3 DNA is TGTGCCAGCAGCAAACTAGCGGGAGCCAAAAACATTCAGTACTTC. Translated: CASSKLAGAKNIQYF.

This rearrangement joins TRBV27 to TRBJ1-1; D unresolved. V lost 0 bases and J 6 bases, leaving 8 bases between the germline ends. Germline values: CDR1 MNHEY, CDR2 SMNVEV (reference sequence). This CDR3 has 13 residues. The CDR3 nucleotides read TGTGCCAGCAGTTTATCGTCAACGGCTGAAGCTTTCTTT. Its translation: CASSLSSTAEAFF.

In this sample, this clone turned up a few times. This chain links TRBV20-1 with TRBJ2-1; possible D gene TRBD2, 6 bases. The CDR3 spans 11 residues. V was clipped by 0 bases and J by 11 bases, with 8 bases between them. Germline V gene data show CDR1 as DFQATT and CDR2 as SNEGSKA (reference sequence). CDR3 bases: TGCAGTGCTAGAGAGCGGGATAAGCAGTTCTTC. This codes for CSARERDKQFF.

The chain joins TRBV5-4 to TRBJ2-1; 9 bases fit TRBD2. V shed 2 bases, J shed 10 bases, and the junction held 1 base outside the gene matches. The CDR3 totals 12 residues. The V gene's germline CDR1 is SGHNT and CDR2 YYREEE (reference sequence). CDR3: CASSFGLAEQFF. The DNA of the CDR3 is TGTGCCAGCAGCTTCGGACTAGCGGAGCAGTTCTTC.

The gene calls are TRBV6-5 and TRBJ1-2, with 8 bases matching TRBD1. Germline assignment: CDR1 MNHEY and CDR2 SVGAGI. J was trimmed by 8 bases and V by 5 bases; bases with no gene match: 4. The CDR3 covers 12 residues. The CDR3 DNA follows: TGTGCCAGCAGTCTCAGGGGGCGCGGCTACACCTTC. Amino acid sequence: CASSLRGRGYTF.

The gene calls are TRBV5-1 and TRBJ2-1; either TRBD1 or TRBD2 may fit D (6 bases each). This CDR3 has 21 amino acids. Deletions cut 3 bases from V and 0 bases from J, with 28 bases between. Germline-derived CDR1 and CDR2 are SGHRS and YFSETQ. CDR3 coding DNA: TGCGCCAGCAGCTACAAAATACAGGGACTCATAAACTGGAGCTCCTACAATGAGCAGTTCTTC. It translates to CASSYKIQGLINWSSYNEQFF.

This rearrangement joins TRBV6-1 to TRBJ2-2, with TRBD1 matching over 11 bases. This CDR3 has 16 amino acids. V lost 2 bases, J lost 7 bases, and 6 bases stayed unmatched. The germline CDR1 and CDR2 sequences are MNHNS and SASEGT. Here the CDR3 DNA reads TGTGCCAGCAGTGAATGGTGGACAGGGGGCAGCGGGGAGCTGTTTTTT. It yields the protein CASSEWWTGGSGELFF.

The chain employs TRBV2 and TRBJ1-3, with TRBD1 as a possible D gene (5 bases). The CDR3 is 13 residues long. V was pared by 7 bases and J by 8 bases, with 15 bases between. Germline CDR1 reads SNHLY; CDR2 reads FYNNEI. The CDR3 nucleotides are TGTGCCAGCATAGGGACTCCGGGGGACACCATATATTTT. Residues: CASIGTPGDTIYF.

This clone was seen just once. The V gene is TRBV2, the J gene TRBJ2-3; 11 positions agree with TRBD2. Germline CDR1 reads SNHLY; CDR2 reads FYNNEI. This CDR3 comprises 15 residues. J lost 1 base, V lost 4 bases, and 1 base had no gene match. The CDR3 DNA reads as TGTGCCAGCAGTGCGGGACTAGCGGGCACAGATACGCAGTATTTT. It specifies CASSAGLAGTDTQYF.